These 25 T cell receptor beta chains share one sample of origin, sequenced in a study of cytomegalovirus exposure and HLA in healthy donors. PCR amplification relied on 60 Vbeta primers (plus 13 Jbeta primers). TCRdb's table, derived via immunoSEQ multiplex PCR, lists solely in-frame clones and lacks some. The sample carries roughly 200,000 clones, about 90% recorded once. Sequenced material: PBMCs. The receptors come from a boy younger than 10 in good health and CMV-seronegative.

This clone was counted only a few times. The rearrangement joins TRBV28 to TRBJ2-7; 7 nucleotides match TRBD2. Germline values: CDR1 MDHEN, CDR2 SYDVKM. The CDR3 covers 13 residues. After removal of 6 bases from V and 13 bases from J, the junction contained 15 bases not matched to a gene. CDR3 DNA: TGTGCCAGCAGCCACCCGTTAAGCGGGGCTACCTACTTC. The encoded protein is CASSHPLSGATYF.

The CDR3 coding sequence is TGTGCCACCATGACGGGGGGGCGGATTCACAATGAGCAGTTCTTC. Its protein is CATMTGGRIHNEQFF. The chain is built from TRBV28 and TRBJ2-1; 8 bases line up with TRBD2. After removal of 10 bases from V and 5 bases from J, the junction contained 13 bases not matched to a gene. The CDR3 runs 15 residues. Germline CDR1 is MDHEN and CDR2 is SYDVKM.

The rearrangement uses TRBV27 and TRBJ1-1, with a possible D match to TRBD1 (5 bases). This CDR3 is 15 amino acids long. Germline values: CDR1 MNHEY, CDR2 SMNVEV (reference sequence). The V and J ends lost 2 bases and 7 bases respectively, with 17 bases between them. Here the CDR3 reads CASSLVGQGRNEAFF. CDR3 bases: TGTGCCAGCAGTTTAGTAGGCCAGGGAAGGAATGAAGCTTTCTTT.

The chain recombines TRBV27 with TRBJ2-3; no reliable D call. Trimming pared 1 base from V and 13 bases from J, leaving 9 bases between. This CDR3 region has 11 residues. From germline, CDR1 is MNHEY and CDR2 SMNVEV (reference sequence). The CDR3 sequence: CASSLWFQEYF. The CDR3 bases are TGTGCCAGCAGTTTATGGTTCCAGGAGTATTTT.

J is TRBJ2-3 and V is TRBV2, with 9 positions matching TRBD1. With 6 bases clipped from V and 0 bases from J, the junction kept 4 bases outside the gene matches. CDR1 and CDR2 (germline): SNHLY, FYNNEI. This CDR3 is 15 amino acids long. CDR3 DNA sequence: TGTGCCAGCAGGAGGACAGGGGACAGCACAGATACGCAGTATTTT. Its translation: CASRRTGDSTDTQYF.

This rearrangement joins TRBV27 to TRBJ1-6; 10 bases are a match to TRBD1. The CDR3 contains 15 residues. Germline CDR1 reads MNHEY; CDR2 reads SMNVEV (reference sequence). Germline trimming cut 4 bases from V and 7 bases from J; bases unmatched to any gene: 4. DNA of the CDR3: TGTGCCAGCAGTTCGGGACAGGGGCGGAATTCACCCCTCCACTTT. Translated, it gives CASSSGQGRNSPLHF.

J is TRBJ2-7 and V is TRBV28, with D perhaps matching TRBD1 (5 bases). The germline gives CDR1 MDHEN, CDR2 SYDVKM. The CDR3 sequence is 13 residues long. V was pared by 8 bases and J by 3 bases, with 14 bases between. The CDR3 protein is CASSAGHFYEQYF. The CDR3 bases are TGTGCCAGCTCTGCCGGACATTTCTACGAGCAGTACTTC.

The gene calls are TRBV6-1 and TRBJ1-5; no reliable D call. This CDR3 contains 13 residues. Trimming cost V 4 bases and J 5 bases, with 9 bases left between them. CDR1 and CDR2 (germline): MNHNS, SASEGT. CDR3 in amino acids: CASSVDFDQPQHF. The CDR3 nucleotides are TGTGCCAGCAGTGTAGATTTTGATCAGCCCCAGCATTTT.

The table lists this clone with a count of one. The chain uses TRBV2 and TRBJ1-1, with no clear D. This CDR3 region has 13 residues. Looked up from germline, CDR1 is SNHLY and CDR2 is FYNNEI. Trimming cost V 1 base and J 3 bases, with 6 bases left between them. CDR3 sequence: CASSEDRYTEAFF. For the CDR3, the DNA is TGTGCCAGCAGTGAAGACAGATACACTGAAGCTTTCTTT.

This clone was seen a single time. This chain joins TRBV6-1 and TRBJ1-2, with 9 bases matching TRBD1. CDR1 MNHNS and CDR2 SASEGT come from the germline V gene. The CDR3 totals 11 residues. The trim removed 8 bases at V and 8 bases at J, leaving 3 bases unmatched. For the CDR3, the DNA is TGTGCCAGCCGGACAGGGGCCGGCTACACCTTC. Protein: CASRTGAGYTF.

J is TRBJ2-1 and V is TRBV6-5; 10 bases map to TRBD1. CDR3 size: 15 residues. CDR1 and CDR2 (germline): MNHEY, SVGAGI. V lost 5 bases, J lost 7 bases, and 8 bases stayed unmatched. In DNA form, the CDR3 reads TGTGCCAGCAGTCAAGACAGGGGGCTTCGGAATGAGCAGTTCTTC. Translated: CASSQDRGLRNEQFF.

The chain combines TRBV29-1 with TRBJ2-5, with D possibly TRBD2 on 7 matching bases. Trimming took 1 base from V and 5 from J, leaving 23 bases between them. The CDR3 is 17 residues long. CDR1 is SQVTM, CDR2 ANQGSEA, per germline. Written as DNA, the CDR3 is TGCAGCGTTGAAGGTGATGTGGTAACAGGGCGGGAGGAGACCCAGTACTTC. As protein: CSVEGDVVTGREETQYF.

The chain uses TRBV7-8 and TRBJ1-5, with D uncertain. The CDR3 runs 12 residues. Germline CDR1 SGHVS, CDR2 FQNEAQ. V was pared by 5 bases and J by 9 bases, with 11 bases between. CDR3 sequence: CASSPRLGPQHF. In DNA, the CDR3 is TGTGCCAGCAGCCCACGACTGGGGCCCCAGCATTTT.

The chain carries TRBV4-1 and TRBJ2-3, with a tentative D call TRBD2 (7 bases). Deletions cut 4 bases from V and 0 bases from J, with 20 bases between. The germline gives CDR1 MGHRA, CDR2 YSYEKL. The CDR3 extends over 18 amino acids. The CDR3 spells CASSLGGGAPISTDTQYF. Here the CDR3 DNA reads TGCGCCAGCAGCCTAGGCGGGGGCGCACCCATAAGCACAGATACGCAGTATTTT.

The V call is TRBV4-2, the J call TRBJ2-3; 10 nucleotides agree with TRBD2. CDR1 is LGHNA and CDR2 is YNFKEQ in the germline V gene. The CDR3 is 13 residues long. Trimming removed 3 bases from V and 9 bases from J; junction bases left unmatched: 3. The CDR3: CASSQGSGGTQYF. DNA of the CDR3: TGTGCCAGCAGCCAGGGTAGCGGGGGGACGCAGTATTTT.

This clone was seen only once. This chain's CDR3 is CASRGVLPYYEQYF. Here the CDR3 DNA reads TGTGCCAGCAGGGGCGTCCTTCCCTACTACGAGCAGTACTTC. The genes are TRBV27 and TRBJ2-7; no reliable D call. The V end lost 6 bases, the J end lost 3 bases, and 15 bases lay between the germline ends. The CDR3 extends over 14 amino acids. Germline loops: CDR1 MNHEY, CDR2 SMNVEV (reference sequence).

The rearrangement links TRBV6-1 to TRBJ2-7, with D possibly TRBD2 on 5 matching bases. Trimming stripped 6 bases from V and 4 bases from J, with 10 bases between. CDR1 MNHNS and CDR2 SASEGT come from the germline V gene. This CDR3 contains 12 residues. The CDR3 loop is CASSLAEYEQYF. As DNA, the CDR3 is TGTGCCAGCAGCCTAGCCGAGTACGAGCAGTACTTC.

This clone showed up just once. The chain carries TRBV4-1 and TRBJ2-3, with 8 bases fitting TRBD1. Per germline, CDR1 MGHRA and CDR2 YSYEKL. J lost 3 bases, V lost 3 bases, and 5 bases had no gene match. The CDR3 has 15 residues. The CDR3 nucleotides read TGCGCCAGCAGCCAGGGGGACAGGTTAACAGATACGCAGTATTTT. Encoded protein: CASSQGDRLTDTQYF.

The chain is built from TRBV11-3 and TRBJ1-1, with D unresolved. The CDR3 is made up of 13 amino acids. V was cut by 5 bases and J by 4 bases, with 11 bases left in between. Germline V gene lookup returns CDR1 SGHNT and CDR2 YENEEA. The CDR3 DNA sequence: TGTGCCAGCAGCCTCCTGGGAGGCACTGAAGCTTTCTTT. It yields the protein CASSLLGGTEAFF.

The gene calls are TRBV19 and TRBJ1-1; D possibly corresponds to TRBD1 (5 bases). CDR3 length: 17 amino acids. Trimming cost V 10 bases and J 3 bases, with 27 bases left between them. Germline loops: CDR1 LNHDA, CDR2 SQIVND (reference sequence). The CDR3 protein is CATIQNRVREGDTEAFF. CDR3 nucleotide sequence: TGTGCCACCATTCAAAATCGGGTCAGGGAGGGTGACACTGAAGCTTTCTTT.

Here the CDR3 reads CASSSDLGREESFSYNEQFF. Here the CDR3 DNA reads TGTGCCAGCAGTTCTGATCTCGGGCGGGAGGAATCTTTCTCCTACAATGAGCAGTTCTTC. The chain recombines TRBV28 with TRBJ2-1; TRBD2 aligns across 8 bases. Trimming at V came to 4 bases and at J to 0 bases, leaving 17 bases not matched to a gene. This CDR3 has 20 amino acids. Germline V gives CDR1 MDHEN, CDR2 SYDVKM.

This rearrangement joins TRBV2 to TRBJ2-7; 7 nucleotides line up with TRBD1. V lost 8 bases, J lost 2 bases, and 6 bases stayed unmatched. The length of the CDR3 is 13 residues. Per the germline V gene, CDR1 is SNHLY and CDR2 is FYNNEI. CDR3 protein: CASAEGATYEQYF. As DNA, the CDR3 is TGTGCCAGCGCCGAGGGGGCGACCTACGAGCAGTACTTC.

The CDR3 DNA sequence: TGTGCCAGCAGCGTAGGTGGACAGGGGGCGAAGGAGACCCAGTACTTC. As protein: CASSVGGQGAKETQYF. The rearrangement joins TRBV9 to TRBJ2-5, with 11 bases fitting TRBD1. There are 16 residues in the CDR3. CDR1 and CDR2 from the germline V gene are SGDLS and YYNGEE. The junction had 6 bases not matched to a gene; V was cut back by 0 bases and J by 5 bases.

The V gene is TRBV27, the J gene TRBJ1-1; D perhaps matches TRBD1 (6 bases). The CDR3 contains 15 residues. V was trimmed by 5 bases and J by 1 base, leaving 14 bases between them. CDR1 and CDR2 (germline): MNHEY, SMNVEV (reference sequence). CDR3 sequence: CASSPGQIGNTEAFF. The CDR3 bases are TGTGCCAGCAGTCCAGGACAGATCGGGAACACTGAAGCTTTCTTT.

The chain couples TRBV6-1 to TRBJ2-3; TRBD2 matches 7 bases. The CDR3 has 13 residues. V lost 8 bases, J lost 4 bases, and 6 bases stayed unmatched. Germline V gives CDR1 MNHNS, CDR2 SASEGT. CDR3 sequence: CASVGGSPDTQYF. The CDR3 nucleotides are TGTGCCAGCGTGGGCGGGAGTCCAGATACGCAGTATTTT.